The present T cell receptor beta chain was sequenced within a study of CD8+CD57+ T cells in acquired aplastic anemia. The overall study: Sorted CD4+ and CD8+ cell DNA averaged approximately 3.4 ug. Findings of the study overall: Researchers reported that CD8+ Simpson's diversity was not significantly different in patients versus controls. Comparison of patients with controls identified some 29 shared CD8+ CDR3 sequences.

Patients chosen for sequencing had shown CD8+CD57+ cell expansion by flow cytometry. In all patients, the disease was severe acquired aplastic anemia. It was genomic DNA that served as the template for profiling TCR beta VDJ and CDR3. TCRdb reprocessed the reads with MiXCR, giving one entry per CDR3 protein. The data hold 160,000 or so distinct CDR3 sequences, with 45% to 55% observed a single time. The CDR3 spans 15 residues. The germline V gene has CDR1 SGHRS and CDR2 YFSETQ. Deletions cut 6 bases from V and 2 bases from J, with 17 bases between. Comment on this clonotype: The antigen is unknown.

This clonotype was obtained from a human donor with aplastic anemia. Sequencing was carried out using sorted CD4+, CD8+, or CD8+CD57+ T cells (not recorded which) from PBMCs. V usage is TRBV5-1 and J usage is TRBJ1-2; D may be TRBD1 (5 bases). The CDR3 DNA follows: TGCGCCAGCACGGCAGGGTATTCGGAGAACTATGGCTACACCTTC. Residues: CASTAGYSENYGYTF.